The clone carrying this TCR beta chain appeared a few times. Its antigen is undetermined. The source of the sample is a study of cytomegalovirus exposure and HLA in healthy donors. In germline, CDR1 is SGHRS, CDR2 YFSETQ. The V gene lost 4 bases and the J gene lost 4 bases, with 10 bases spanning the gap. This CDR3 spans 13 amino acids. General study points: Sequences of the TCR beta chain were said to predict the HLA-A and HLA-B alleles of most subjects accurately. The study assumed roughly uniform donor sequencing depth for presence/absence analyses. One variant, a missense change in DCLRE1C, was linked in a later analysis to TCR beta V- and J-gene trimming.

The primer mix had 60 Vbeta and 13 Jbeta primers. Only in-frame clones appear in the TCRdb table, and some are missing; sequencing was by immunoSEQ multiplex PCR. The sample lists around 130,000 clones, roughly 62% occurring once. The clonotype comes from a male donor in good health and CMV-seronegative. The genes are TRBV5-1 and TRBJ2-3; maybe TRBD2 (5 bases). The source material was PBMCs. The chain's CDR3 is CASSLWESDTQYF. For the CDR3, the DNA is TGCGCCAGCAGCCTCTGGGAGTCAGATACGCAGTATTTT. Full variable domain (outside the CDR3, taken from reference TRBV5-1 and TRBJ2-3): KAGVTQTPRYLIKTRGQQVTLSCSPISGHRSVSWYQQTPGQGLQFLFEYFSETQRNKGNFPGRFSGRQFSNSRSEMNVSTLELGDSALYLCASSLWESDTQYFGPGTRLTVL.